The T cell receptor beta chain described here comes from a study of T cells after yellow fever vaccination. This clonotype was seen once. Trimming took 6 bases from V and 4 from J; bases not matched to a gene: 2. The CDR3 consists of 15 residues. Germline V gene lookup returns CDR1 SGHTA and CDR2 FQGNSA. From the 5' RACE reads, TCRdb called clonotypes with MiXCR, one entry per CDR3 protein. The sample yields under 150,000 distinct CDR3 sequences, more than 6% seen once. The chain carries TRBV7-2 and TRBJ2-2, with 13 bases that match TRBD2. The sample in question was CD4+ T cells sorted from PBMCs, obtained 5 days after the yellow fever booster vaccination. This TCR was recovered from a man aged 30 to 39 who received the YFV17D yellow fever vaccine. CDR3 loop: CASRWTSGSTGELFF. For the CDR3, the DNA is TGTGCCAGCAGATGGACTAGCGGGAGCACCGGGGAGCTGTTTTTT.